This T cell receptor beta chain derives from a study of regulatory T cells in long-lasting Graves disease. Study-wide points: Gene preferences differed: TRBV28, TRBJ1-2, TRBJ2-5 in persistent cases.

In regard to this clonotype: No antigen is known for it.

The V end was cut by 6 bases, the J end by 8 bases, with 19 bases between. Germline loops: CDR1 KGHSH, CDR2 LQKENI. The length of the CDR3 is 15 residues. Time point indicated: newly diagnosed GD, antithyroid drugs for less than 3 months. PBMC-derived RNA was used for the TCR library. The TCR beta library used iRepertoire HTBI primers with Arm-PCR amplification of CDR3. TCRdb reprocessed the multiplex PCR reads with MiXCR, giving one entry per CDR3 protein. The table lists about 400,000 distinct CDR3 sequences, around 15% of them singletons, with approximately 22% in the top ten. The chain carries TRBV18 and TRBJ1-4; D gene ambiguous. This clonotype was sampled from a female donor with Graves disease. The sequenced sample was peripheral blood mononuclear cells (PBMCs), obtained at new diagnosis, from a patient treated with antithyroid drugs. CDR3 sequence: CASSTDDTNREKLFF. The CDR3 nucleotides read TGTGCCAGCTCCACCGACGACACCAATCGAGAAAAACTGTTTTTT.